The clone carrying this T cell receptor beta chain was seen once. Its target is unknown. The data originate from a study of graft-versus-host responses after intestinal transplantation. The protocol was immunoSEQ multiplex PCR, while the TCRdb copy is restricted to in-frame clones and leaves out a portion. The profile covers more than 95,000 clones, with around 90% appearing a single time and around 0.17% taken by the ten largest. This clonotype originated in a human donor who received an intestinal transplant. The sample consisted of unstimulated CD4+ T cells sorted from spleen or lymph node cells, taken before intestinal transplant.

The CDR3 bases are TGTGCCAGCAGCTCCTTTAATGAGCAGTTCTTC. Amino acids: CASSSFNEQFF. J is TRBJ2-1 and V is TRBV7-6; unclear D gene. Germline loops: CDR1 SGHVS, CDR2 FNYEAQ. The V end was cut by 4 bases, the J end by 7 bases, with 5 bases between. The CDR3 is 11 residues long.